This TCR beta chain was documented in a study of shared clonotypes between healthy human individuals (TCRdb year 2020). With regard to the full study: Three men and a couple of women, aged 18 to 49 years, made up the cohort. Per donor, three plates each were used for CD4 naive and CD4 memory, two for CD8 naive, and one for CD8 memory. To estimate repertoire size and how much clonotype sharing occurs between individuals, the study deeply sequenced the blood TCR repertoires of five healthy adults. Each donor's leukapheresis produced roughly between roughly 0.9 and 9 billion PBMCs. To increase sequencing depth and limit assay-specific biases, TCR repertoire library preparation and sequencing were carried out by different laboratories using diverse techniques.

General study outcomes and caveats: Larger estimated clonotype richness was generally found for naive subsets than for memory subsets. Sharing across a few donors was observed for approximately 4.6% of naive CD4, less than 4% of naive CD8, about 2.3% of memory CD4, and roughly 0.43% of memory CD8 clonotypes. Clonotypes shared by all four sorted-subset donors showed higher generation probabilities than non-shared clonotypes. Based on pairwise subsampling, the degree of clonotype sharing among donors was expected to be affected by sequencing depth. Only blood was sampled, and tissue TCR repertoires likely differ from those in blood. Because the study included a small number of donors, the genetic and exposure-history diversity represented was limited. Rarefaction of sorted-subset datasets indicated incomplete sequencing despite the large sequencing depth.

Using the deep immunoSEQ assay, TCR CDR3 regions were amplified from genomic DNA by multiplex PCR. Extracted genomic DNA from each cell subset was distributed evenly across all wells of several immunoSEQ 96-well plates, and each plate was treated as a replicate. For sorted subsets, around 0.2 ug genomic DNA, equal to about 30,000 T cell genomes, was loaded into each replicate PCR. Purified libraries were quantified with a Qubit 3.0 fluorometer, sized on a Bioanalyzer 2100, and re-quantified with the KAPA Library Quantification kit. A separate single-read 150-cycle Illumina NextSeq 550 flow cell was used to sequence each immunoSEQ 96-well plate. The authors' pipeline ran thus. Because the immunoSEQ output included only junctional sequences and no quality scores, the filtering could not be the same as the filtering used for full-length reads. To assign V/J genes and CDR3, sequences were annotated using PyIR, a Python wrapper for IgBLAST v1.9, with IMGT germline references. Reads were removed for weak V/J assignments (E-value above 1e-6), missing CDR3, stop codons, out-of-frame junctions, or ambiguous translated residues. A V3J clonotype was defined by an identical inferred V gene, J gene, and CDR3 amino acid sequence. Percentage overlap between repertoires was computed as shared unique clonotypes divided by the size of the smaller repertoire. RTK rarefaction, the Chao1 estimator, and Recon v2.1 estimates of unobserved clonotypes were used to assess repertoire richness. Generation probabilities were computed with OLGA for all TCRbeta clonotypes obtained by the gDNA method from several donors. TCRdb provides this immuneACCESS table in a form limited to in-frame rearrangements. Some clones are lacking; in checked studies, under half of them reflect an unresolved V gene, and why the rest are absent is not known. Clonal size and the V and J genes are those of that table, whereas D and trimming came from the DNA. The sample has about 1.1 million clones on record, 75% to 80% of them singletons. The top ten hold under 0.65% of the sample.

The donors were healthy, HIV-negative adults with no recently reported acute infections or vaccinations. Every donor was a Caucasian adult living in Nashville, Tennessee, USA. CD4+ T cells were enriched by magnetic negative selection; naive cells were then positively selected on CD45RA, and the negative fraction formed the memory subset. Blood was collected by leukapheresis, and PBMCs were isolated by Ficoll-Histopaque density gradient centrifugation and then cryopreserved in liquid nitrogen vapor phase. Analytical flow cytometry was used to check the purity and quantity of every magnetically sorted T cell population. Genomic DNA was isolated from every sorted fraction and measured by UV absorbance on a Nanodrop 2000c. Sequences SGHRS (CDR1) and YFSETQ (CDR2) are obtained from the germline V gene. The CDR3 goes from the cysteine to the phenylalanine over 13 residues. Only the CDR3 DNA stays, 39 bases, in frame from base 1. V sheds 4 bases and J sheds 4 bases, leaving 10 bases between their ends.

Notes on this clone: Its antigen remains unidentified. Base qualities are not at hand, and no much larger clone is one base apart.

In this chain, TRBV5-1 is recombined with TRBJ2-3; a weak D assignment points to TRBD2 (6 bases agree). The sequence was obtained from a man younger than 30 in good health. Some clones in this sample may be carry-over from other donors' samples. Sequenced: memory CD4+ T cells from PBMCs. Per the publication, the cell subset or site label means: CD45RA-negative fraction. The base sequence is TGCGCCAGCAGCCCAGGGACTGCAGATACGCAGTATTTT. This sequence encodes CASSPGTADTQYF.